The present entry profiles one T cell receptor beta chain with its context. Antigen unknown. This sample is part of a study of OX40 agonist ivuxolimab in advanced cancers. Study overall: Those enrolled were 82.7% male, with a mean age of around 55 years and ages from roughly 20 to 90. Prior checkpoint blockade (anti-PD-1, anti-PD-L1 or anti-CTLA-4) was permitted; around 40% had it. Broader study findings: Those patients achieving a partial response at 0.1-3.0 mg/kg showed among the lowest clonal expansion. CD4+ and CD8+ T cells in blood underwent clonal expansion by week 6 at 0.1 to 3.0 mg/kg.

The CDR3 spans 14 residues. V was cut by 0 bases and J by 4 bases, with 9 bases left in between. CDR1 is SNHLY, CDR2 FYNNEI, per germline. Measured with immunoSEQ multiplex PCR; TCRdb has only the in-frame clones, and not every one. Among tens of thousands of clones listed, roughly 89% were seen once. The sample here was CD4+ or CD8+ T cells sorted from blood, taken in a trial of the OX40 agonist ivuxolimab. The chain joins TRBV2 to TRBJ1-2; no clear D gene. The TCR sequence derives from an adult with an advanced solid tumor such as melanoma, head and neck, liver or kidney cancer. CDR3 nucleotides: TGTGCCAGCAGTGAAGCCATGGTTGGCTATGGCTACACCTTC. This sequence encodes CASSEAMVGYGYTF.